The 12 T cell receptor beta chains presented below share a single source sample, sequenced in a study of blood T cell repertoires in COVID-19. Sequenced by immunoSEQ multiplex PCR; TCRdb stores in-frame clones only, minus some. Of under 350,000 clones in the sample, approximately 85% were seen once. The specimen sequenced was peripheral blood. The origin of the receptors is an older woman with acute or convalescent COVID-19.

The chain joins TRBV25-1 to TRBJ2-7; the D is unclear. Germline CDR1 MGHDK, CDR2 SYGVNS. V lost 5 bases, J lost 3 bases, and 5 bases lay in between. The CDR3 loop spans 11 amino acids. CDR3 residues: CASSRDYEQYF. The CDR3 DNA reads TGTGCCAGCAGTCGCGACTACGAGCAGTACTTC.

This clone was counted once. CDR3 region: CATSRPTVNTGELFF. The CDR3 nucleotides are TGTGCCACCAGCAGGCCAACAGTGAACACCGGGGAGCTGTTTTTT. V usage is TRBV15 and J usage is TRBJ2-2; unclear D gene. Germline CDR1 reads LNHNV; CDR2 reads YYDKDF (reference sequence). This CDR3 region has 15 residues. The V and J ends lost 3 bases and 1 base respectively, with 9 bases between them.

The chain carries TRBV30 and TRBJ1-4; TRBD1 matches at 7 bases. Germline V gene data show CDR1 as GTSNPN and CDR2 as SVGIG (reference sequence). The CDR3 spans 14 residues. With 4 bases clipped from V and 8 bases from J, the junction kept 10 bases outside the gene matches. CDR3 nucleotide sequence: TGTGCCTGGACTCCGGACAGGATGGGAGAAAAACTGTTTTTT. Translation gives CAWTPDRMGEKLFF. Looking up the rest from reference TRBV30 and TRBJ1-4 gives the full variable domain: SQTIHQWPATLVQPVGSPLSLECTVEGTSNPNLYWYRQAAGRGLQLLFYSVGIGQISSEVPQNLSASRPQDRQFILSSKKLLLSDSGFYLCAWTPDRMGEKLFFGSGTQLSVL.

A remark on this clone: The same CDR3 is also encoded by other DNA sequences in this sample. The V gene is TRBV2, the J gene TRBJ1-5; 9 bases are shared with TRBD1. CDR1 SNHLY and CDR2 FYNNEI come from the germline V gene. The CDR3 extends over 15 amino acids. V lost 5 bases to trimming and J lost 4 bases; unmatched junction nucleotides: 6. For the CDR3, the DNA is TGTGCCAGCAGTCCCGGACAGGGGTGGAATCAGCCCCAGCATTTT. Protein: CASSPGQGWNQPQHF.

This chain links TRBV7-9 with TRBJ1-4; the match to TRBD1 covers 7 bases. The CDR3 covers 14 residues. Germline assignment: CDR1 SEHNR and CDR2 FQNEAQ (reference sequence). With V trimmed by 4 bases and J by 4 bases, 3 bases remained unmatched. The CDR3 loop reads CASSWTGLNEKLFF. The CDR3 nucleotides are TGTGCCAGCAGCTGGACAGGACTTAATGAAAAACTGTTTTTT.

The chain combines TRBV7-2 with TRBJ2-7; 7 nucleotides match TRBD1. Germline V gene data show CDR1 as SGHTA and CDR2 as FQGNSA. V gave up 3 bases and J gave up 2 bases; unmatched junction bases: 7. The CDR3 length is 15 residues. The CDR3, as DNA: TGTGCCAGCAGCTTTGATCCGGGACAGACCTACGAGCAGTACTTC. Translation gives CASSFDPGQTYEQYF.

In this sample, this clone turned up once. The genes are TRBV6-6 and TRBJ1-2; the D is unclear. The length of the CDR3 is 14 residues. CDR1 MNHNY and CDR2 SVGAGI come from the germline V gene (reference sequence). The V and J ends lost 0 bases and 2 bases respectively, with 7 bases between them. CDR3 coding DNA: TGTGCCAGCAGTTACTCAGGCGGGAACTATGGCTACACCTTC. Protein: CASSYSGGNYGYTF.

The rearrangement joins TRBV7-2 to TRBJ2-7; 9 bases fit TRBD2. V was clipped by 3 bases and J by 6 bases; unmatched bases: 12. The germline CDR1 and CDR2 sequences are SGHTA and FQGNSA. The CDR3 runs 16 residues. The CDR3 reads CASSFAAGGPGGEQYF. The CDR3 region has the DNA TGTGCCAGCAGCTTTGCAGCGGGGGGCCCCGGGGGCGAGCAGTACTTC.

The gene calls are TRBV25-1 and TRBJ1-1; no firm D call. V was cut by 0 bases and J by 3 bases, with 5 bases left in between. The CDR3 sequence is 13 residues long. The germline V gene has CDR1 MGHDK and CDR2 SYGVNS. The CDR3 sequence: CASSEYLYTEAFF. DNA for the CDR3: TGTGCCAGCAGTGAATATCTTTACACTGAAGCTTTCTTT. Full variable domain (outside the CDR3, taken from reference TRBV25-1 and TRBJ1-1): EADIYQTPRYLVIGTGKKITLECSQTMGHDKMYWYQQDPGMELHLIHYSYGVNSTEKGDLSSESTVSRIRTEHFPLTLESARPSHTSQYLCASSEYLYTEAFFGQGTRLTVV.

The chain's CDR3 is CASSLSNTGELFF. DNA for the CDR3: TGTGCCAGCTCACTATCGAACACCGGGGAGCTGTTTTTT. The rearrangement joins TRBV18 to TRBJ2-2; D is unclear. The germline V gene has CDR1 KGHSH and CDR2 LQKENI. V shed 4 bases and J shed 0 bases, with 3 bases lying between them. The CDR3 is made up of 13 amino acids. Using reference TRBV18 and TRBJ2-2 for the parts outside the CDR3, the full variable domain is NAGVMQNPRHLVRRRGQEARLRCSPMKGHSHVYWYRQLPEEGLKFMVYLQKENIIDESGMPKERFSAEFPKEGPSILRIQQVVRGDSAAYFCASSLSNTGELFFGEGSRLTVL.

This clone appeared a few times. The chain joins TRBV27 to TRBJ1-1, with a weak D call TRBD1 (6 bases). Germline lookup yields CDR1 MNHEY and CDR2 SMNVEV (reference sequence). V shed 8 bases and J shed 5 bases, with 15 bases lying between them. This CDR3 comprises 13 residues. CDR3 amino acids: CASVSVRGTEAFF. In DNA, the CDR3 is TGTGCCAGCGTTAGTGTCAGGGGTACTGAAGCTTTCTTT.

The chain links TRBV7-9 to TRBJ2-1; 9 positions agree with TRBD2. CDR3 length: 15 amino acids. Trimming took 3 bases from V and 9 from J; bases not matched to a gene: 9. Per germline, CDR1 SEHNR and CDR2 FQNEAQ (reference sequence). In nucleotides, the CDR3 is TGTGCCAGCAGCTTGGCGGGGGGGCCGGTGGCTGAGCAGTTCTTC. It translates to CASSLAGGPVAEQFF. Variable domain in full (rest from reference TRBV7-9 and TRBJ2-1): DTGVSQNPRHKITKRGQNVTFRCDPISEHNRLYWYRQTLGQGPEFLTYFQNEAQLEKSRLLSDRFSAERPKGSFSTLEIQRTEQGDSAMYLCASSLAGGPVAEQFFGPGTRLTVL.